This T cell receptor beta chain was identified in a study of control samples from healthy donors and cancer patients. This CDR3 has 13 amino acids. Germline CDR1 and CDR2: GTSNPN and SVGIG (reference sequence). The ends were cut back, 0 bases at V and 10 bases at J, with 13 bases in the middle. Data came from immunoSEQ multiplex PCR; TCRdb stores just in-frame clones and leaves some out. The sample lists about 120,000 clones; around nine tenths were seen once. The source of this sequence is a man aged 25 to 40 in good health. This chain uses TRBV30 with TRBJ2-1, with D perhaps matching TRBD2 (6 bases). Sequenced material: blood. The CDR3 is CAWSVQPLAEQFF. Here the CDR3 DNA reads TGTGCCTGGAGTGTACAGCCCCTAGCGGAGCAGTTCTTC.